Following are 4 T cell receptor beta chains from one sample sequenced in a study of cytomegalovirus exposure and HLA in healthy donors. It was with 60 Vbeta and 13 Jbeta primers that the PCR ran. Data came from immunoSEQ multiplex PCR; TCRdb stores just in-frame clones and leaves some out. The sample lists more than 100,000 clones, less than 80% seen once, with 1.8% in the top ten. The sample consisted of PBMCs. All receptors derive from a female donor in good health and CMV-seropositive.

This clone was picked up a small number of times. The chain joins TRBV27 to TRBJ1-5; D is uncertain. Per germline, CDR1 MNHEY and CDR2 SMNVEV (reference sequence). This CDR3 region has 15 residues. V dropped 5 bases and J dropped 0 bases, with 11 bases sitting between them. The CDR3 sequence: CASSPAGNSNQPQHF. The CDR3 coding sequence is TGTGCCAGCAGTCCGGCGGGGAATAGCAATCAGCCCCAGCATTTT.

The V call is TRBV29-1, the J call TRBJ2-3; 7 bases are shared with TRBD1. J was trimmed by 0 bases and V by 1 base; bases with no gene match: 1. Germline V gives CDR1 SQVTM, CDR2 ANQGSEA. This CDR3 spans 14 amino acids. The CDR3: CSVEADRSTDTQYF. Written as DNA, the CDR3 is TGCAGCGTTGAAGCGGACAGGAGCACAGATACGCAGTATTTT.

CDR3 sequence (DNA): TGCAGCGGGACCTCAGGGACAGATACGCAGTATTTT. It encodes CSGTSGTDTQYF. The chain recombines TRBV29-1 with TRBJ2-3; D may be TRBD1 (5 bases). Germline lookup yields CDR1 SQVTM and CDR2 ANQGSEA. The CDR3 is 12 amino acids. Trimming took off 7 bases at V and 3 bases at J, with 11 bases between the two ends.

This clone was picked up a small number of times. The chain recombines TRBV9 with TRBJ2-3; TRBD2 matches at 9 bases. This CDR3 spans 16 amino acids. Looked up from germline, CDR1 is SGDLS and CDR2 is YYNGEE. Losses at the gene ends were 4 bases for V and 2 bases for J; bases not matched to a gene: 8. The DNA of the CDR3 is TGTGCCAGCAGCCCTAGCGGGGTCACTCACACAGATACGCAGTATTTT. Translated: CASSPSGVTHTDTQYF.